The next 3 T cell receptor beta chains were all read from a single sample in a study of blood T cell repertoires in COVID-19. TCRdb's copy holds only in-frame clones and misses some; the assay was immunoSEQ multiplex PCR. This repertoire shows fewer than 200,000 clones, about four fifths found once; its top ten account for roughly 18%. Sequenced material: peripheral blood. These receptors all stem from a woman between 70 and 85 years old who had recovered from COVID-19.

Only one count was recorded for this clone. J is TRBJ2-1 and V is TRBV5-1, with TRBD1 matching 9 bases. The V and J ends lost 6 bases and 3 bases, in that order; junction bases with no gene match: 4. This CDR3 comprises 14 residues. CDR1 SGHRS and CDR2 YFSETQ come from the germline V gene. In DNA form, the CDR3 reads TGCGCCAGCATCACAGGGGGCGGCTACAATGAGCAGTTCTTC. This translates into CASITGGGYNEQFF.

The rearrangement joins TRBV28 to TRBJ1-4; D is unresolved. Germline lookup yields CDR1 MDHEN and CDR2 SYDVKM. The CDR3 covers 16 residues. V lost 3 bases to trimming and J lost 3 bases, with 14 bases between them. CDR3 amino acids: CASSFGQSLANEKLFF. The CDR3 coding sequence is TGTGCCAGCAGTTTTGGGCAGTCGTTAGCTAATGAAAAACTGTTTTTT.

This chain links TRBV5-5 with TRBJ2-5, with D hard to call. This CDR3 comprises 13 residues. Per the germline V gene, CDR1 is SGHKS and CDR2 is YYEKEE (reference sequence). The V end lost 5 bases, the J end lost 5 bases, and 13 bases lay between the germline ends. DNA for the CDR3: TGTGCCAGCAGTCCGGAGCCGACGGAGACCCAGTACTTC. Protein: CASSPEPTETQYF.